This entry describes one TCR beta chain. The assay was immunoSEQ multiplex PCR, and TCRdb's table has in-frame clones only and misses some. The sample shows approximately 530,000 clones, 85% to 90% of them seen only once. This record belongs to a study of blood T cell repertoires in COVID-19. Study in general: Samples of COVID-19 (acute and convalescent) were obtained from the United States, Italy and Spain.

J was trimmed by 9 bases and V by 0 bases; bases with no gene match: 10. The CDR3 loop spans 15 amino acids. CDR1 is SGHRS, CDR2 YFSETQ, per germline. The TCR originated in a woman aged 50 to 60 with COVID-19, enrolled during active disease. This sequence joins TRBV5-1 and TRBJ1-1; 8 bases are shared with TRBD1. The sequenced sample was peripheral blood. The CDR3 loop reads CASSLDGQGVGKAFF. The CDR3 DNA sequence: TGCGCCAGCAGCTTGGATGGACAGGGAGTCGGGAAAGCTTTCTTT. Together with reference TRBV5-1 and TRBJ1-1, the CDR3 gives the full variable domain: KAGVTQTPRYLIKTRGQQVTLSCSPISGHRSVSWYQQTPGQGLQFLFEYFSETQRNKGNFPGRFSGRQFSNSRSEMNVSTLELGDSALYLCASSLDGQGVGKAFFGQGTRLTVV.